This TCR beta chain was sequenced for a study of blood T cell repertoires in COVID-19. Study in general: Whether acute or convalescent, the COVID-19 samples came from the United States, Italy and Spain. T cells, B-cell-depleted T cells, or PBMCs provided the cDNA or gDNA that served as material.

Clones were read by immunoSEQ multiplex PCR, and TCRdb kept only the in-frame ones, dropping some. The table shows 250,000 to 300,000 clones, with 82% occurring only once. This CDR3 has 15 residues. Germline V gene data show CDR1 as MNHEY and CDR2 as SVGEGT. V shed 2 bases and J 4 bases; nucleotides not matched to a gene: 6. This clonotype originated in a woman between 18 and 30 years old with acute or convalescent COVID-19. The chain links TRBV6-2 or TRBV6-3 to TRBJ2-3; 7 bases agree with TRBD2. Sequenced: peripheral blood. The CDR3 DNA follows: TGTGCCAGCAGTTACGGGGGGACTACTTCAGATACGCAGTATTTT. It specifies CASSYGGTTSDTQYF.